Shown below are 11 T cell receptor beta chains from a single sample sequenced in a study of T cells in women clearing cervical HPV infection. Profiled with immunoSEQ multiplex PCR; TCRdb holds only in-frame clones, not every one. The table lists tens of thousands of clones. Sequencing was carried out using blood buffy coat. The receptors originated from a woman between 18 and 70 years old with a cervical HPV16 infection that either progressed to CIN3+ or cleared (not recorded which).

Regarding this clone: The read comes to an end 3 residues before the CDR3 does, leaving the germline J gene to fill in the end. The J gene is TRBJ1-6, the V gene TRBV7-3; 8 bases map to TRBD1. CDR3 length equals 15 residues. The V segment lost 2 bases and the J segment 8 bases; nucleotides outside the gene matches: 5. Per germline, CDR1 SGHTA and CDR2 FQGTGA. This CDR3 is CASSLVGQGDSPLHF. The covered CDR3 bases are TGTGCCAGCAGCTTAGTCGGACAGGGCGATTCACCC.

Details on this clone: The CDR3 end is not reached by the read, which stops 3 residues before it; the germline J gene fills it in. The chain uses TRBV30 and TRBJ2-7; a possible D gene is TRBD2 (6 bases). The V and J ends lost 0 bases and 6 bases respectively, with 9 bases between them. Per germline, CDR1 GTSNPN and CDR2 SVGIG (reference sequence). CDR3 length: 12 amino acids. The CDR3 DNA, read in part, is TGTGCCTGGAGTGTAGGAGGGGCCGAG. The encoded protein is CAWSVGGAE. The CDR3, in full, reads CAWSVGGAEQYF.

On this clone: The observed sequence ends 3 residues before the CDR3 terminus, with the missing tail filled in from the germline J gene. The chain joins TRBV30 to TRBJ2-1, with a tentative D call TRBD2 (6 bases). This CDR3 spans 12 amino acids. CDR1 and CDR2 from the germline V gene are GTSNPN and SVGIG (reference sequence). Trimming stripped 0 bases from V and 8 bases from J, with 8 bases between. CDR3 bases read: TGTGCCTGGAGTGTTGGGGGGTATGAG. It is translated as CAWSVGGYE. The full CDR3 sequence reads CAWSVGGYEQFF.

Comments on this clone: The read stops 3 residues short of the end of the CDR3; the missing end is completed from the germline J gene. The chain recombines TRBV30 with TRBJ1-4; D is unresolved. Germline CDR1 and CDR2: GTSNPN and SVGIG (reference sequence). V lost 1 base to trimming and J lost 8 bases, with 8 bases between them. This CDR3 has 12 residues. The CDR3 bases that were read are TGTGCCTGGAGTGCGCGTTCCGAAAAA. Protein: CAWSARSEK. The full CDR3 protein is CAWSARSEKLFF. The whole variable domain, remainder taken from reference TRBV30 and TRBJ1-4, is SQTIHQWPATLVQPVGSPLSLECTVEGTSNPNLYWYRQAAGRGLQLLFYSVGIGQISSEVPQNLSASRPQDRQFILSSKKLLLSDSGFYLCAWSARSEKLFFGSGTQLSVL.

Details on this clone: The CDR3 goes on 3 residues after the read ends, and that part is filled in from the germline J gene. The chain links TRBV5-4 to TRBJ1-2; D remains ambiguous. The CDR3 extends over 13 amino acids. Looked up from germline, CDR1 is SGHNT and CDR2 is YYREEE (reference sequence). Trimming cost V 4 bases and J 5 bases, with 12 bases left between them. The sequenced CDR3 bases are TGTGCCAGCAGCCCCGGGGTCAGGTATGGC. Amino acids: CASSPGVRYG. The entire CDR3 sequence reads CASSPGVRYGYTF.

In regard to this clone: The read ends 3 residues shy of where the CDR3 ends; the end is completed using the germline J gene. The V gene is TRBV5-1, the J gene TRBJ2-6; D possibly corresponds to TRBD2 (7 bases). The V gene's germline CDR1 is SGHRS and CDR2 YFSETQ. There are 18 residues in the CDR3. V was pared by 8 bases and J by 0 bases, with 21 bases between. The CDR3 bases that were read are TGCGCCAGTAGGAGTGCTGGAGGGGGGGGCTCTGGGGCCAACGTC. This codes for CASRSAGGGGSGANV. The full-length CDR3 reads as CASRSAGGGGSGANVLTF.

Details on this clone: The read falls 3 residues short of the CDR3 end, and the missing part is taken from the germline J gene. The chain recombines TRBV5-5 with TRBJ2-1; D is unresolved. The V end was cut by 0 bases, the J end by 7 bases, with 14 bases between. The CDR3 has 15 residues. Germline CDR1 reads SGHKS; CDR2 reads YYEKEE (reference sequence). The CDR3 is CASSLDLGPWNEQFF. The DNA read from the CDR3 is TGTGCCAGCAGCTTGGATCTAGGCCCCTGGAATGAG. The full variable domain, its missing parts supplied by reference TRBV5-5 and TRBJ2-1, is DAGVTQSPTHLIKTRGQQVTLRCSPISGHKSVSWYQQVLGQGPQFIFQYYEKEERGRGNFPDRFSARQFPNYSSELNVNALLLGDSALYLCASSLDLGPWNEQFFGPGTRLTVL.

The DNA read from the CDR3 is TGTGCCAGCAGCCCCAACTCCGGGACAGATAATTCACCG. This codes for CASSPNSGTDNSP. The full CDR3 sequence reads CASSPNSGTDNSPLFF. The chain links TRBV7-6 to TRBJ2-2, with 7 bases identical to TRBD1. The observed sequence ends 3 residues before the CDR3 terminus, with the missing tail filled in from the germline J gene. This CDR3 is built from 16 residues. Germline CDR1 and CDR2: SGHVS and FNYEAQ.

CDR3 DNA (partial): TGTGCCAGTAGTGAACAGGGGAGGACCTACAATGAG. Translation: CASSEQGRTYNE. The whole CDR3 protein reads CASSEQGRTYNEQFF. This chain uses TRBV19 with TRBJ2-1; D perhaps matches TRBD1 (7 bases). The DNA ends 3 residues before the CDR3 does, and the rest of the CDR3 is filled in from the germline J gene. The CDR3 sequence is 15 residues long. V lost 5 bases and J 2 bases, leaving 13 bases between the germline ends. Germline CDR1 is LNHDA and CDR2 is SQIVND (reference sequence).

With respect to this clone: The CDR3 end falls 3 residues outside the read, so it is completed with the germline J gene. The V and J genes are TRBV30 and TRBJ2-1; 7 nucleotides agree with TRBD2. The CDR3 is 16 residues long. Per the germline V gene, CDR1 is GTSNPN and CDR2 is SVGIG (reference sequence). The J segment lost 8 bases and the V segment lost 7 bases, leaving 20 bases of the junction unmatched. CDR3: CASNPDSPSGVDEQFF. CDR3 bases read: TGTGCCTCGAACCCCGACAGCCCCAGCGGGGTCGATGAG.

CDR3 sequence reads: CSALRRGSRRRYNEQFF. The part of the CDR3 DNA that was read is TGCAGTGCTCTCAGGAGAGGGTCACGCCGACGATACAATGAG. The rearrangement uses TRBV20-1 and TRBJ2-1; maybe TRBD2 (5 bases). The CDR3 end is not reached by the read, which stops 3 residues before it; the germline J gene fills it in. CDR1 and CDR2 from the germline V gene are DFQATT and SNEGSKA (reference sequence). The ends were cut back, 5 bases at V and 4 bases at J, with 24 bases in the middle. The CDR3 spans 17 residues.